These 5 T cell receptor beta chains originate from one sample sequenced in a study of patients and donors after allogeneic stem cell transplantation. One entry per CDR3 protein results from TCRdb running MiXCR on the RT-PCR reads. The sample lists some 880,000 distinct CDR3 sequences, roughly 18% occurring once. The sample taken for sequencing was blood, either unsorted or a sorted T cell fraction (not recorded which). The origin of the receptors is a human donor who was either an allogeneic HSCT recipient or a stem cell or donor lymphocyte infusion donor (not recorded which). It is not recorded whose cells these are; they may come from a transplant donor.

In its sample, this clonotype was seen a few times. J is TRBJ2-1 and V is TRBV7-9; tentatively, D is TRBD1 or TRBD2 (5 bases each). CDR1 is SEHNR, CDR2 FQNEAQ, per germline (reference sequence). V lost 8 bases, J lost 3 bases, and 17 bases lay in between. This CDR3 has 15 residues. For the CDR3, the DNA is TGTGCCAGCCGTGCAGGTGGGACCAACTACAATGAGCAGTTCTTC. Translating it yields CASRAGGTNYNEQFF.

The chain is built from TRBV2 and TRBJ1-3; possible D gene TRBD1, 6 bases. CDR3 size: 15 residues. Trimming took 4 bases from V and 2 from J, leaving 12 bases between them. Per germline, CDR1 SNHLY and CDR2 FYNNEI. The CDR3 DNA reads as TGTGCCAGCAGTGCCAACAGGGTAGCTGGAAACACCATATATTTT. Its translation is CASSANRVAGNTIYF.

In its sample, this clonotype was seen a few times. This chain links TRBV10-3 with TRBJ1-5, with D possibly matching TRBD1 (6 bases). Germline CDR1 ENHRY, CDR2 SYGVKD. Trimming took off 0 bases at V and 2 bases at J, with 8 bases between the two ends. CDR3 length: 15 amino acids. The CDR3: CAISESKGGNQPQHF. DNA for the CDR3: TGTGCCATCAGTGAGTCGAAGGGGGGCAATCAGCCCCAGCATTTT.

This chain joins TRBV15 and TRBJ2-1; D remains unclear. This CDR3 contains 12 residues. The ends were cut back, 3 bases at V and 13 bases at J, with 13 bases in the middle. Germline-derived CDR1 and CDR2 are LNHNV and YYDKDF (reference sequence). The DNA for the CDR3 is TGTGCCACCAGCAGTGAGACCGAGCTACAGTTCTTC. It encodes CATSSETELQFF. Full variable domain (remainder filled in from reference TRBV15 and TRBJ2-1): DAMVIQNPRYQVTQFGKPVTLSCSQTLNHNVMYWYQQKSSQAPKLLFHYYDKDFNNEADTPDNFQSRRPNTSFCFLDIRSPGLGDTAMYLCATSSETELQFFGPGTRLTVL.

The chain couples TRBV4-3 to TRBJ2-3, with D possibly matching TRBD2 (5 bases). Germline CDR1 LGHNA, CDR2 YSLEER. Trimming left V 0 bases short and J 2 bases short, with 18 bases between. The CDR3 totals 18 residues. The CDR3 region has the DNA TGCGCCAGCAGCCAAGATTCGACGGGAAGCGGATACACAGATACGCAGTATTTT. It encodes CASSQDSTGSGYTDTQYF.